This record concerns one TCR beta chain sequence. The sample comes from a study of blood T cell repertoires in COVID-19. The wider study: The United States, Italy and Spain were the sources of the acute and convalescent COVID-19 samples. The analysed material was cDNA or gDNA that came from T cells, B-cell-depleted T cells, or PBMCs.

In the study's own analysis: Amplification with reference gene primers provided the estimates of nucleated cell counts. This table comes from immunoSEQ multiplex PCR, and its TCRdb copy is limited to in-frame clones, with some not included. The V and J calls and clone size are taken from that table; D and trimming were inferred from the DNA. The sample lists roughly 20,000 clones, around 82% occurring once. Germline CDR1 and CDR2: SGHRS and YFSETQ. This CDR3 has 15 residues. V lost 7 bases to trimming and J lost 8 bases; unmatched junction nucleotides: 14. The sequence derives from a human donor in a cohort sampled during active COVID-19. The sample consisted of peripheral blood. The chain has TRBV5-1 and TRBJ1-2, with TRBD1 matching over 10 bases. This CDR3 is CASAYYGTGDEGYTF. In nucleotides, the CDR3 is TGCGCCAGCGCCTACTACGGGACAGGGGACGAGGGCTACACCTTC.